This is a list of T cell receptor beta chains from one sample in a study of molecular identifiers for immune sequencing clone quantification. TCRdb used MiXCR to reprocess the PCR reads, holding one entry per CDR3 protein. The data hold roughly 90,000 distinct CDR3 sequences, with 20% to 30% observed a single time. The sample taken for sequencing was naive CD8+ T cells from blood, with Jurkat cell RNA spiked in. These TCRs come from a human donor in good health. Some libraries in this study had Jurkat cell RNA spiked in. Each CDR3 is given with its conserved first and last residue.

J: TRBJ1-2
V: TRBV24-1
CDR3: CATSGGNYGYTF

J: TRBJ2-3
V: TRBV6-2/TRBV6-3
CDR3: CASSYAAPDTQYF

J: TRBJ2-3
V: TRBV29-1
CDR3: CSVELLATDTQYF

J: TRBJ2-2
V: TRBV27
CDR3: CASSFGNTGELFF

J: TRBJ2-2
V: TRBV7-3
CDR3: CASSLLGQEKTGELLF

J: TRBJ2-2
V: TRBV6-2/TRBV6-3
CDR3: CASTLLATGELFF

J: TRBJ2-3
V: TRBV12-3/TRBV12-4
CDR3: CASNSVDETDTQYF

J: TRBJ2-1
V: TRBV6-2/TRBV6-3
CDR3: CASSYVLAGDEQFF

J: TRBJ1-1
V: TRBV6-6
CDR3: CASSRTDGEFF

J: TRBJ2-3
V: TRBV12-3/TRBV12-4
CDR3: CASGTGTSEDTQYF

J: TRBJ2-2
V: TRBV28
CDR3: CASSWRGLNTGELFF

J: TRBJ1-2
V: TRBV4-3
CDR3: CASSQENRNHYGYTF

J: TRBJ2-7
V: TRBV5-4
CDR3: CASSLSGITYEQYF

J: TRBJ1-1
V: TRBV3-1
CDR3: CASSPLEGMNTEAFF

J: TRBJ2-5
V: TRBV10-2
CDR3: CASSDPGTGGETQYF

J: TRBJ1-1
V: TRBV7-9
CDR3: CASSGSQEPNKAFF

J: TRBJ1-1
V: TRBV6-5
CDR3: CASSYSTILNTEAFF

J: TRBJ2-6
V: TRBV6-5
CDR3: CACQSSGANVLTF

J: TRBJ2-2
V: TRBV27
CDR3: CASSPESGTSPTGELLF

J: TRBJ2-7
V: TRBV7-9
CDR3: CASRTGASSYEQYF

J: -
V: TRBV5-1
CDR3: CASSFLGQIQETQFF

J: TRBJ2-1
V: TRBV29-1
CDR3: CSVQDRDNEQFF

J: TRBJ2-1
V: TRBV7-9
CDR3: CASSLVSGEQFF

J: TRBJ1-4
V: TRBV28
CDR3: CALGGGGGEKLFF

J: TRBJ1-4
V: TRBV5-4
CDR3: CASSSPTGTGGEKLFF

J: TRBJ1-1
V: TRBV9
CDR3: CASSYDLNTEAFF

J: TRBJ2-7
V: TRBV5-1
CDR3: CASSLEWGQGLQKQYF

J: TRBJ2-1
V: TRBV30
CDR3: CAWTGLTGGNEQFF

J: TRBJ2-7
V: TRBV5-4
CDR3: CASSLESSPYEQYF

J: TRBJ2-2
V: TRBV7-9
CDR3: CASSLVGRDSPNTGELFF

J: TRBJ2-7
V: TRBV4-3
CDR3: CASSQAWGLSEQYF

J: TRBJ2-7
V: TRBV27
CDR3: CASSLGGTSAYEQYF

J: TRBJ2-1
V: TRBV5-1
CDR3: CASSTGTSGIAEFF

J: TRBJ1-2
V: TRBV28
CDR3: CASSSLDLWGYTF

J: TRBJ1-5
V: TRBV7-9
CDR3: CASSLGQGDQPQHF

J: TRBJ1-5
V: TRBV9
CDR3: CASSPRGDGQPQHF

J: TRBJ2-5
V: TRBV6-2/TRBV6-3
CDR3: CASSTGQGTAQYF

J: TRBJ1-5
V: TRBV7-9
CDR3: CASRKEGRQGNQPQHF

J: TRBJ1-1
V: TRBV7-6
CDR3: CASSAGAGLRGDDTEAFF

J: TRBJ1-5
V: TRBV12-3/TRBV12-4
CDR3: CASSLVAGSNQPQHF

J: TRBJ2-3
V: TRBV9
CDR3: CAGSPTGQRTDTQYF

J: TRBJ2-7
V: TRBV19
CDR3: CASSTREFYEQYF

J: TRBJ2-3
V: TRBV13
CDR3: CASSLLAGQNRDTQYF

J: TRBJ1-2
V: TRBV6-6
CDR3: CASSPGQGHYGYTF

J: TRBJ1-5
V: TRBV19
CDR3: CASSTALHQPQHF

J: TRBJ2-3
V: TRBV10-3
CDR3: CAISVGTISTDTQYF

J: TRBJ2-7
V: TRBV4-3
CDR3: CASSQEETGGYEQYF

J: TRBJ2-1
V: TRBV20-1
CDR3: CSASQTRGGLDEQFF

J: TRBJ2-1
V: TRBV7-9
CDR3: CASSFNEQFF